The 18 T cell receptor beta chains below all came from one sample that was sequenced in a study of Ad26.COV2.S vaccination and SARS-CoV-2 variants. Treatment specified: 15 to 20 received Ad26.COV2.S at low or high dose, single or two shots; 5 received placebo; per-sample allocation not given. Sampling occurred on day 63 after the first vaccine or placebo injection. Clones were sequenced by immunoSEQ multiplex PCR, and TCRdb holds only the in-frame ones, with some missing. The repertoire holds a few hundred thousand clones, around 82% seen once, with approximately 7% in the top ten. The sample consisted of peripheral blood, taken in a trial of Ad26.COV2.S vaccine versus placebo. The receptors stem from a person aged 18-60 years who received the Ad26.COV2.S COVID-19 vaccine or a placebo.

The chain carries TRBV7-9 and TRBJ1-6; D might be TRBD1 (5 bases). V lost 1 base and J lost 8, with 6 bases in between. The CDR3 is 13 amino acids. The germline CDR1 and CDR2 sequences are SEHNR and FQNEAQ (reference sequence). The CDR3 spells CASSLGGDSPLHF. CDR3 in DNA: TGTGCCAGCAGCTTAGGGGGGGATTCACCCCTCCACTTT.

Details on this clone: Its ends do not fully match the called genes, so a read error is possible. The chain joins TRBV6-1 to TRBJ2-7; TRBD1 aligns across 7 bases. This CDR3 comprises 15 residues. CDR1 and CDR2 (germline): MNHNS, SASEGT. The CDR3 sequence: CASREGQDLSYEQYF. DNA for the CDR3: TGTGCCAGCAGAGAAGGACAGGATCTCTCCTACGAGCAGTACTTC.

V is TRBV21-1 and J is TRBJ2-7. TRBV21-1 is recorded as a pseudogene. This CDR3 contains 14 residues. The CDR3 nucleotides read TGTGCCAGCAGGGTCAGTCGGGCCTACTACGAGCAGTACTTC. This sequence encodes CASRVSRAYYEQYF.

The J gene is TRBJ1-5, the V gene TRBV27, with D unclear. V lost 7 bases, J lost 6 bases, and 13 bases lay in between. Germline V gives CDR1 MNHEY, CDR2 SMNVEV (reference sequence). The CDR3 loop spans 13 amino acids. The CDR3 bases are TGTGCCAGCATGGGTCCGGGGTCTCAGCCCCAGCATTTT. Translated: CASMGPGSQPQHF.

This sequence joins TRBV11-2 and TRBJ1-5, with D possibly being TRBD1 (5 bases). Germline CDR1 reads SGHAT; CDR2 reads FQNNGV. The CDR3 is made up of 15 amino acids. V shed 0 bases and J shed 4 bases, with 10 bases lying between them. The CDR3 is CASSLDVGDNQPQHF. Written as DNA, the CDR3 is TGTGCCAGCAGCTTAGACGTAGGGGATAATCAGCCCCAGCATTTT. Full variable domain (outside the CDR3, taken from reference TRBV11-2 and TRBJ1-5): EAGVAQSPRYKIIEKRQSVAFWCNPISGHATLYWYQQILGQGPKLLIQFQNNGVVDDSQLPKDRFSAERLKGVDSTLKIQPAKLEDSAVYLCASSLDVGDNQPQHFGDGTRLSIL.

CDR3 coding DNA: TGTGCCAGCAGCCAGGGGAGGGAGCAGTACTTC. It specifies CASSQGREQYF. This chain uses TRBV27 with TRBJ2-7; D is possibly TRBD1 or TRBD2 (6 bases each). The CDR3 extends over 11 amino acids. Between the trimmed V and J ends, which lost 6 bases and 7 bases, there was a span of 10 bases. The germline V gene has CDR1 MNHEY and CDR2 SMNVEV (reference sequence).

This clone has just a few counts. This chain links TRBV24-1 with TRBJ2-7; 9 bases are shared with TRBD1. The V and J ends lost 4 bases and 8 bases, in that order; junction bases with no gene match: 5. Germline values: CDR1 KGHDR, CDR2 SFDVKD. The CDR3 sequence is 13 residues long. In nucleotides, the CDR3 is TGTGCCACCAGTGAACCGGACAGGGGCAAGCAGTACTTC. It codes for CATSEPDRGKQYF.

This chain joins TRBV19 and TRBJ1-6; D ambiguous. V shed 3 bases and J shed 7 bases, with 13 bases lying between them. The CDR3 consists of 15 residues. Germline V gene lookup returns CDR1 LNHDA and CDR2 SQIVND (reference sequence). CDR3 in DNA: TGTGCCAGTAGTATGACCGCGGGAGGGAATTCACCCCTCCACTTT. It codes for CASSMTAGGNSPLHF.

The chain couples TRBV7-3 to TRBJ2-3; tentatively, D is TRBD2 (6 bases). Germline V lookup: CDR1 SGHTA, CDR2 FQGTGA. The CDR3 is 16 residues long. V lost 10 bases to trimming and J lost 0 bases, with 20 bases between them. The DNA for the CDR3 is TGTGCCACCTCGCGTATTGGCGGGGTTAGCACAGATACGCAGTATTTT. Amino acid sequence: CATSRIGGVSTDTQYF.

The J gene is TRBJ2-7, the V gene TRBV18; 10 nucleotides align to TRBD1. CDR3 length: 14 amino acids. In germline, CDR1 is KGHSH, CDR2 LQKENI. V gave up 5 bases and J gave up 3 bases; unmatched junction bases: 4. The CDR3: CASSFRDRGYEQYF. CDR3 coding DNA: TGTGCCAGCTCATTCCGGGACAGGGGCTACGAGCAGTACTTC.

The rearrangement links TRBV7-2 to TRBJ2-7, with D possibly TRBD1 on 5 matching bases. The ends were cut back, 1 base at V and 5 bases at J, with 15 bases in the middle. There are 15 residues in the CDR3. Germline V gives CDR1 SGHTA, CDR2 FQGNSA. The CDR3 region has the DNA TGTGCCAGCAGCTTAGACATTGGGGCGAGAAACGAGCAGTACTTC. It yields the protein CASSLDIGARNEQYF.

This chain joins TRBV4-3 and TRBJ2-3; 7 bases line up with TRBD2. J lost 2 bases, V lost 0 bases, and 5 bases had no gene match. Germline V gene sequence: CDR1 LGHNA, CDR2 YSLEER. This CDR3 spans 16 amino acids. DNA of the CDR3: TGCGCCAGCAGCCAAGATGTAGCGGGCACCACAGATACGCAGTATTTT. Translation gives CASSQDVAGTTDTQYF.

CDR3 in DNA: TGTGCCAGCAGCGTAGGGCAGGGTCGGACCTATAATTCACCCCTCCACTTT. It specifies CASSVGQGRTYNSPLHF. V is TRBV9 and J is TRBJ1-6; TRBD1 might be the D (5 bases). Germline CDR1 is SGDLS and CDR2 is YYNGEE. V was clipped by 0 bases and J by 2 bases, with 12 bases between them. CDR3 size: 17 residues.

The chain uses TRBV9 and TRBJ1-3; D uncertain. V lost 0 bases, J lost 4 bases, and 14 bases lay in between. The CDR3 is made up of 16 amino acids. Germline-derived CDR1 and CDR2 are SGDLS and YYNGEE. CDR3 loop: CASSVVEGGIGNTIYF. CDR3 sequence (DNA): TGTGCCAGCAGCGTAGTTGAGGGAGGGATCGGAAACACCATATATTTT.

In nucleotides, the CDR3 is TGTGCCAGTAGTTACCGACGAGCGCCCTGGGAGCTGTTTTTT. Protein sequence: CASSYRRAPWELFF. This chain joins TRBV19 and TRBJ2-2; D gene ambiguous. The germline V and J ends were trimmed by 5 bases and 9 bases, with 16 bases remaining between them. The germline V gene encodes CDR1 LNHDA and CDR2 SQIVND (reference sequence). CDR3 size: 14 residues.

The V and J genes are TRBV6-5 and TRBJ2-7; tentatively, D is TRBD1 (5 bases). CDR3 length: 12 amino acids. CDR1 is MNHEY, CDR2 SVGAGI, per germline. V dropped 2 bases and J dropped 7 bases, with 9 bases sitting between them. CDR3 nucleotide sequence: TGTGCCAGCAGTTACAAGGGGTGGGAGCAGTACTTC. It specifies CASSYKGWEQYF.

The chain recombines TRBV18 with TRBJ2-5, with a possible D match to TRBD1 (5 bases). Trimming cost V 6 bases and J 5 bases, with 13 bases left between them. The CDR3 is 13 residues long. Per the germline V gene, CDR1 is KGHSH and CDR2 is LQKENI. CDR3 residues: CASSPHSGETQYF. Written as DNA, the CDR3 is TGTGCCAGCTCTCCCCACTCAGGGGAGACCCAGTACTTC.

The genes are TRBV27 and TRBJ1-4; D is unclear. Trimming cost V 3 bases and J 17 bases, with 16 bases left between them. The CDR3 loop spans 12 amino acids. The germline gives CDR1 MNHEY, CDR2 SMNVEV (reference sequence). CDR3 nucleotide sequence: TGTGCCAGCAGTTTTAGAGCTCCTACCTTCTTTTTT. Protein product: CASSFRAPTFFF.